Each of the 17 T cell receptor beta chains below was sequenced from the same sample in a study of OX40 agonist ivuxolimab in advanced cancers. Clones were read by immunoSEQ multiplex PCR, and TCRdb kept only the in-frame ones, dropping some. The table has around 95,000 clones, more than 85% seen once; the top ten hold around 0.3%. Sequencing was performed on CD4+ or CD8+ T cells sorted from blood, taken in a trial of the OX40 agonist ivuxolimab. These receptors were taken from an adult with an advanced solid tumor such as melanoma, head and neck, liver or kidney cancer.

This chain joins TRBV19 and TRBJ1-5; D is undetermined. This CDR3 is built from 17 residues. The ends were cut back, 2 bases at V and 2 bases at J, with 16 bases in the middle. Germline loops: CDR1 LNHDA, CDR2 SQIVND (reference sequence). CDR3 in DNA: TGTGCCAGTAGTATAACGGAAGGGTGGTGGCGCAATCAGCCCCAGCATTTT. The encoded protein is CASSITEGWWRNQPQHF.

This chain joins TRBV28 and TRBJ1-2; D might be TRBD1 (5 bases). CDR1 MDHEN and CDR2 SYDVKM come from the germline V gene. The CDR3 has 14 amino acids. The V end was cut by 3 bases, the J end by 8 bases, with 16 bases between. The CDR3: CASSLGGLPGGYTF. The CDR3 DNA reads TGTGCCAGCAGTTTGGGGGGACTCCCTGGGGGCTACACCTTC.

The chain employs TRBV6-5 and TRBJ1-5; D remains ambiguous. The germline CDR1 and CDR2 sequences are MNHEY and SVGAGI. This CDR3 is built from 15 residues. V was clipped by 0 bases and J by 3 bases, with 9 bases between them. CDR3 residues: CASSYSLSNNQPQHF. As DNA, the CDR3 is TGTGCCAGCAGTTACTCTTTGTCAAACAATCAGCCCCAGCATTTT.

The V call is TRBV7-2, the J call TRBJ2-3; TRBD2 matches at 12 bases. This CDR3 is 16 amino acids long. V was pared by 4 bases and J by 3 bases, with 5 bases of the junction left unmatched. Per germline, CDR1 SGHTA and CDR2 FQGNSA. The CDR3 region is CASSSGTSGYTDTQYF. CDR3 bases: TGTGCCAGCAGCTCAGGGACTAGCGGGTATACAGATACGCAGTATTTT.

The chain couples TRBV7-8 to TRBJ1-3; D gene uncertain. CDR1 SGHVS and CDR2 FQNEAQ come from the germline V gene. This CDR3 is built from 14 residues. The germline V and J ends were trimmed by 5 bases and 7 bases, with 15 bases remaining between them. For the CDR3, the DNA is TGTGCCAGCAGCCCATTCCTACCTAGGAACACCATATATTTT. As protein: CASSPFLPRNTIYF.

This chain connects TRBV7-3 to TRBJ2-3, with D perhaps TRBD2 (6 bases). This CDR3 contains 13 residues. Germline loops: CDR1 SGHTA, CDR2 FQGTGA. V lost 6 bases and J lost 5, with 12 bases in between. CDR3 protein: CASSPSARDTQYF. The CDR3, as DNA: TGTGCCAGCAGTCCTAGCGCGAGAGATACGCAGTATTTT. The full variable domain, completed using reference TRBV7-3 and TRBJ2-3, is GAGVSQTPSNKVTEKGKYVELRCDPISGHTALYWYRQSLGQGPEFLIYFQGTGAADDSGLPNDRFFAVRPEGSVSTLKIQRTERGDSAVYLCASSPSARDTQYFGPGTRLTVL.

V and J are TRBV19 and TRBJ1-2; 7 bases align to TRBD1. The trim removed 5 bases at V and 6 bases at J, leaving 6 bases unmatched. CDR1 and CDR2 (germline): LNHDA, SQIVND (reference sequence). There are 13 residues in the CDR3. CDR3 nucleotide sequence: TGTGCCAGTAGTCCCAGACAGGGAAATGGCTACACCTTC. This gives the protein CASSPRQGNGYTF.

The chain employs TRBV4-1 and TRBJ2-1; D possibly corresponds to TRBD1 (6 bases). Germline V gene sequence: CDR1 MGHRA, CDR2 YSYEKL. V shed 3 bases and J shed 8 bases, with 23 bases lying between them. The CDR3 has 17 residues. The CDR3 sequence: CASSQRPQGPALDEQFF. The CDR3 DNA sequence: TGCGCCAGCAGCCAGAGACCCCAGGGGCCGGCCCTGGATGAGCAGTTCTTC.

V is TRBV7-5 and J is TRBJ2-5. TRBV7-5 is designated a pseudogene. The CDR3 totals 14 residues. This chain's CDR3 is CARSLSGRVVTQYF. In DNA, the CDR3 is TGTGCCAGAAGCTTAAGCGGCAGGGTTGTGACCCAGTACTTC.

The gene calls are TRBV7-8 and TRBJ2-1; TRBD2 might be the D (6 bases). Trimming cost V 5 bases and J 10 bases, with 21 bases left between them. The CDR3 runs 15 residues. CDR1 is SGHVS, CDR2 FQNEAQ, per germline. The CDR3 DNA reads TGTGCCAGCAGCCAAATACGGACTAAAAATGGGGAGCAGTTCTTC. Translating gives CASSQIRTKNGEQFF.

The J gene is TRBJ1-5, the V gene TRBV2; tentative D call: TRBD1 (5 bases). CDR1 and CDR2 (germline): SNHLY, FYNNEI. This CDR3 is built from 13 residues. The ends were cut back, 9 bases at V and 2 bases at J, with 11 bases in the middle. The CDR3: CASGGTGNQPQHF. CDR3 nucleotide sequence: TGTGCCAGTGGGGGTACGGGCAATCAGCCCCAGCATTTT.

CDR3 sequence (DNA): TGCGCCAGCAGCCCCCAGGTAGCGGAGTCCACAGATACGCAGTATTTT. It codes for CASSPQVAESTDTQYF. The genes are TRBV5-1 and TRBJ2-3, with D possibly matching TRBD2 (6 bases). V lost 4 bases to trimming and J lost 2 bases, with 17 bases between them. This CDR3 is 16 amino acids long. Germline CDR1 reads SGHRS; CDR2 reads YFSETQ.

This chain links TRBV28 with TRBJ2-7; D may correspond to TRBD1 or TRBD2 (5 bases each). Germline V CDR1 and CDR2: MDHEN, SYDVKM. The V end was cut by 6 bases, the J end by 12 bases, with 21 bases between. This CDR3 comprises 13 residues. The CDR3 reads CASRSLGATGRYF. Here the CDR3 DNA reads TGTGCCAGCAGATCGTTAGGGGCTACGGGGAGGTACTTC.

The J gene is TRBJ2-3, the V gene TRBV6-5; TRBD2 agrees at 7 bases. V shed 4 bases and J 3 bases; nucleotides not matched to a gene: 7. Germline V gene sequence: CDR1 MNHEY, CDR2 SVGAGI. The CDR3 is 15 amino acids. CDR3 in amino acids: CASSFSSGTTDTQYF. The CDR3, as DNA: TGTGCCAGCAGTTTTTCTAGCGGAACTACAGATACGCAGTATTTT.

This sequence joins TRBV28 and TRBJ1-5; D ambiguous. Germline CDR1 is MDHEN and CDR2 is SYDVKM. The V gene lost 9 bases and the J gene lost 6 bases, with 15 bases spanning the gap. The CDR3 totals 13 residues. The CDR3 reads CASRSGSAQPQHF. The CDR3 region has the DNA TGTGCCAGTAGGTCGGGGTCCGCTCAGCCCCAGCATTTT.

This rearrangement joins TRBV4-2 to TRBJ1-1; unclear D gene. The germline CDR1 and CDR2 sequences are LGHNA and YNFKEQ. The CDR3 is 15 amino acids. The V and J ends lost 0 bases and 3 bases respectively, with 11 bases between them. CDR3 loop: CASSQDPYEDTEAFF. As DNA, the CDR3 is TGTGCCAGCAGCCAAGACCCTTATGAGGACACTGAAGCTTTCTTT.

The chain joins TRBV4-2 to TRBJ1-4, with D tentatively TRBD1 (5 bases). The CDR3 contains 18 residues. Germline CDR1 reads LGHNA; CDR2 reads YNFKEQ. Between the trimmed V and J ends, which lost 0 bases and 1 base, there was a span of 15 bases. The CDR3: CASSQDIAGLGTNEKLFF. The CDR3 bases are TGTGCCAGCAGCCAAGATATCGCAGGGTTGGGAACTAATGAAAAACTGTTTTTT.